This is a list of T cell receptor beta chains from one sample in a study of blood T cell repertoires in COVID-19. The table came from immunoSEQ multiplex PCR; TCRdb's copy has only in-frame clones and leaves some out. The repertoire holds more than 35,000 clones, with roughly 91% as singletons. The source material was peripheral blood. Every receptor here comes from a human donor in a cohort sampled during active COVID-19. The CDR3 runs from the conserved cysteine through the conserved F or W. Each record gives: clone size, D gene, J gene, V gene, CDR3 protein, CDR3 DNA. The D gene is left open where the match is weak. The size field is filled for only some rows; it gives once, few, many or a size class.

. . TRBJ2-1 TRBV5-1 CASSLDESSYNEQFF TGCGCCAGCAGCTTGGATGAGAGCTCCTACAATGAGCAGTTCTTC
. . TRBJ1-6 TRBV21-1 CASSKVGQCTRSDSPLHF TGTGCCAGCAGCAAAGTTGGACAATGTACCCGCTCGGATTCACCCCTCCACTTT
. . TRBJ2-7 TRBV7-9 CASSLASVGYEQYF TGTGCCAGCAGCCTAGCCAGCGTGGGCTACGAGCAGTACTTC
. TRBD1 TRBJ1-4 TRBV3-1/TRBV3-2 CASSQSSQGVRLKLFF TGTGCCAGCAGCCAATCGAGTCAGGGGGTCAGGTTAAAACTGTTTTTT
few . TRBJ1-5 TRBV23-1 CASSSSLVNQPQHF TGCGCCAGCAGTTCATCCTTAGTTAATCAGCCCCAGCATTTT
. . TRBJ2-7 TRBV10-3 CAISESIASDSSYEQYF TGTGCCATCAGTGAGTCGATTGCTAGCGACAGCTCCTACGAGCAGTACTTC
. . TRBJ2-7 TRBV28 CASSLSGEVYEQYF TGTGCCAGCAGTCTTAGCGGAGAGGTGTACGAGCAGTACTTC
. TRBD2 TRBJ2-3 TRBV9 CASSAPGGADTQYF TGTGCCAGCAGCGCACCCGGGGGGGCAGATACGCAGTATTTT
. . TRBJ1-2 TRBV28 CASSLQVNGYTF TGTGCCAGCAGTTTACAGGTGAATGGCTACACCTTC
. TRBD1 TRBJ1-2 TRBV30 CAWSGGTGASYGYTF TGTGCCTGGAGTGGGGGGACAGGGGCCTCCTATGGCTACACCTTC
. . TRBJ2-7 TRBV15 CATTQGGGSYEQYF TGTGCCACCACACAGGGTGGTGGGTCCTACGAGCAGTACTTC
. TRBD1 TRBJ2-1 TRBV24-1 CATRGDGVTGNEQFF TGTGCCACCAGGGGAGACGGGGTGACAGGGAATGAGCAGTTCTTC
. TRBD1 TRBJ2-5 TRBV5-1 CASSLVAQGEKTQYF TGCGCCAGCAGCTTGGTCGCACAGGGGGAGAAGACCCAGTACTTC
. TRBD2 TRBJ2-7 TRBV28 CASSSWTSGTYEQYF TGTGCCAGCAGTTCCTGGACTAGCGGGACCTACGAGCAGTACTTC
. . TRBJ2-3 TRBV10-3 CAISENPGVTDTQYF TGTGCCATCAGTGAGAATCCCGGGGTCACAGATACGCAGTATTTT
. TRBD1 TRBJ2-7 TRBV28 CASSFSGGLRSYEQYF TGTGCCAGCAGTTTCTCAGGGGGCTTAAGGTCCTACGAGCAGTACTTC
. TRBD1 TRBJ2-7 TRBV28 CASSLGWGQGAYEQYF TGTGCCAGCAGTTTAGGTTGGGGACAGGGGGCCTACGAGCAGTACTTC
. TRBD1 TRBJ2-4 TRBV28 CASSPTGKNIQYF TGTGCCAGCAGCCCGACAGGGAAAAACATTCAGTACTTC
. . TRBJ1-2 TRBV2 CASIGGGYYGYTF TGTGCCAGCATTGGTGGAGGGTACTATGGCTACACCTTC
. . TRBJ2-7 TRBV19 CASRKGGTAYEQYF TGTGCCAGTAGGAAAGGCGGGACAGCCTACGAGCAGTACTTC
once TRBD1 TRBJ2-7 TRBV7-6 CASSLSARGLEQYF TGTGCCAGCAGCTTAAGCGCCAGGGGGCTCGAGCAGTACTTC
once . TRBJ1-2 TRBV7-8 CASSLLGDGYTF TGTGCCAGCAGCCTACTAGGTGATGGCTACACCTTC
. . TRBJ2-3 TRBV21-1 CATPQTSGSLNRGPDTQYF TGTGCCACCCCTCAGACTAGCGGGAGCCTCAACAGGGGCCCAGATACGCAGTATTTT
. TRBD2 TRBJ2-1 TRBV6-5 CASRSGSSYNEQFF TGTGCCAGCCGTAGCGGGAGCTCCTACAATGAGCAGTTCTTC
. . TRBJ1-1 TRBV10-3 CAISETGGTRNTEAFF TGTGCCATCAGTGAGACAGGTGGAACGCGGAACACTGAAGCTTTCTTT
once . TRBJ1-5 TRBV10-3 CAIRETGNSNQPQHF TGTGCCATCAGGGAGACAGGTAATAGCAATCAGCCCCAGCATTTT